This TCR beta chain was identified during a study of cytomegalovirus exposure and HLA in healthy donors. Concerning this clone: The antigen is not known.

The ends lost 5 bases at V and 10 bases at J; junction bases unmatched: 8. This CDR3 comprises 15 residues. CDR1 is LNHDA and CDR2 is SQIVND in the germline V gene (reference sequence). Study outcomes and limitations: Across donors, most TCRs were seen rarely, yet some public ones were widespread.

The PCR made use of 60 Vbeta and 13 Jbeta primers. Produced via immunoSEQ multiplex PCR; TCRdb's table is partial and in-frame only. The sample has approximately 82,000 clones. Sequencing was performed on PBMCs. The genes are TRBV19 and TRBJ1-6; TRBD1 matches at 10 bases. This receptor was obtained from an older woman in good health and CMV-seronegative. The CDR3 here is CASSAGTGVVSPLHF. In DNA form, the CDR3 reads TGTGCCAGTAGTGCTGGGACAGGGGTGGTCTCACCCCTCCACTTT.